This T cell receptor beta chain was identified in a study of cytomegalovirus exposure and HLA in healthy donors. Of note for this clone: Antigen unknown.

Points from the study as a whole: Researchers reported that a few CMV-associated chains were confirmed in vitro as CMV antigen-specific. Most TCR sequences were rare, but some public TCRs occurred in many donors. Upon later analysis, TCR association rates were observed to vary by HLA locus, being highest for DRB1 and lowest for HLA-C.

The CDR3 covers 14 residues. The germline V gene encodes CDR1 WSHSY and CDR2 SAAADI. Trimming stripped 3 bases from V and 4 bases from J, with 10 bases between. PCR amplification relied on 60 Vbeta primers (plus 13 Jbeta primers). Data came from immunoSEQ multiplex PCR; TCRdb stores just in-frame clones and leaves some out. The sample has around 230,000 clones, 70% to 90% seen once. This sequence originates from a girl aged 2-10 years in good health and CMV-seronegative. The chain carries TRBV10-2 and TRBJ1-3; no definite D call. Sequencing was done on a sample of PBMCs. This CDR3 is CASSDPPQGNTIYF. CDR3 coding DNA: TGCGCCAGCAGTGACCCACCCCAGGGAAACACCATATATTTT.